A single sample is the source of the 12 T cell receptor beta chains below, sequenced in a study of siplizumab effects on memory and regulatory T cells. The table came from immunoSEQ multiplex PCR; TCRdb's copy has only in-frame clones and leaves some out. The table records roughly 100,000 clones, over 85% of them present only once. The source material was CD8+ T cells sorted from blood. The receptors stem from a human donor in good health.

The chain is built from TRBV4-2 and TRBJ2-2; D remains unclear. CDR3 size: 14 residues. Germline CDR1 and CDR2: LGHNA and YNFKEQ. With 0 bases removed from V and 6 bases from J, the gap between germline ends came to 8 bases. CDR3 coding DNA: TGTGCCAGCAGCCAAGAAGAACTATCCGGGGAGCTGTTTTTT. Translating it yields CASSQEELSGELFF.

The gene calls are TRBV27 and TRBJ2-1; D call uncertain. The CDR3 runs to 15 residues. V lost 5 bases to trimming and J lost 4 bases, with 15 bases between them. Germline CDR1 MNHEY, CDR2 SMNVEV (reference sequence). Written as DNA, the CDR3 is TGTGCCAGCAGTGCAACCGGACCAGTTTACAATGAGCAGTTCTTC. Its protein product is CASSATGPVYNEQFF.

This chain joins TRBV4-1 and TRBJ2-1; maybe TRBD2 (5 bases). V was shortened by 3 bases and J by 0 bases, with 12 bases between the two germline ends. Per germline, CDR1 MGHRA and CDR2 YSYEKL. CDR3 size: 16 residues. This CDR3 reads CASSQPAESSYNEQFF. The CDR3 DNA reads as TGCGCCAGCAGCCAGCCAGCGGAGAGCTCCTACAATGAGCAGTTCTTC.

This sequence joins TRBV6-5 and TRBJ1-1, with a tentative D call TRBD1 (6 bases). This CDR3 contains 13 residues. CDR1 is MNHEY and CDR2 is SVGAGI in the germline V gene. V lost 6 bases, J lost 5 bases, and 13 bases lay in between. CDR3 nucleotides: TGTGCCAGCAGCGCCACAGGGAGGACTGAAGCTTTCTTT. It translates to CASSATGRTEAFF.

The J gene is TRBJ1-1, the V gene TRBV5-1; D perhaps matches TRBD1 (5 bases). Germline V gene lookup returns CDR1 SGHRS and CDR2 YFSETQ. The CDR3 is 15 amino acids. V lost 0 bases and J 2 bases, leaving 11 bases between the germline ends. CDR3 sequence: CASSLVGELNTEAFF. The CDR3 nucleotides are TGCGCCAGCAGCTTGGTAGGGGAACTAAACACTGAAGCTTTCTTT.

The V call is TRBV30, the J call TRBJ2-7; 11 positions agree with TRBD1. Germline V gives CDR1 GTSNPN, CDR2 SVGIG (reference sequence). The CDR3 contains 15 residues. V lost 0 bases and J lost 3; bases outside the gene matches: 4. CDR3 sequence (DNA): TGTGCCTGGAGTGTACGGGACAGGGGGTTCTACGAGCAGTACTTC. Protein: CAWSVRDRGFYEQYF.

The chain's CDR3 is CASSPGGVEAFF. CDR3 DNA: TGTGCCAGCAGTCCGGGGGGGGTCGAAGCTTTCTTT. The chain carries TRBV6-5 and TRBJ1-1; D perhaps matches TRBD1 (5 bases). Germline CDR1 reads MNHEY; CDR2 reads SVGAGI. The CDR3 has 12 residues. Trimming left V 5 bases short and J 8 bases short, with 12 bases between.

The chain joins TRBV27 to TRBJ2-3, with a possible D match to TRBD1 (5 bases). Trimming left V 2 bases short and J 2 bases short, with 8 bases between. Looked up from germline, CDR1 is MNHEY and CDR2 is SMNVEV (reference sequence). The length of the CDR3 is 14 residues. This chain's CDR3 is CASSLVRATDTQYF. The CDR3 DNA follows: TGTGCCAGCAGTTTAGTCAGGGCCACAGATACGCAGTATTTT.

This sequence joins TRBV4-1 and TRBJ2-7; D not certain. Germline CDR1 is MGHRA and CDR2 is YSYEKL. The length of the CDR3 is 15 residues. Trimming left V 7 bases short and J 5 bases short, with 21 bases between. The DNA for the CDR3 is TGCGCCAGCACCCGGACGCTAGGGAATCGGGACGAGCAGTACTTC. Protein sequence: CASTRTLGNRDEQYF.

V and J are TRBV5-6 and TRBJ1-5; 9 positions match TRBD1. Germline CDR1 and CDR2: SGHDT and YYEEEE. V lost 4 bases, J lost 4 bases, and 6 bases stayed unmatched. This CDR3 is 15 amino acids long. CDR3 sequence (DNA): TGTGCCAGCAGCGGAGGGACAGGGTGGAATCAGCCCCAGCATTTT. It translates to CASSGGTGWNQPQHF.

V is TRBV7-3 and J is TRBJ2-1; D is unresolved. Looked up from germline, CDR1 is SGHTA and CDR2 is FQGTGA. Trimming removed 2 bases from V and 8 bases from J, with 13 bases in between. The CDR3 has 14 amino acids. The chain's CDR3 is CASSLLSPEDEQFF. Here the CDR3 DNA reads TGTGCCAGCAGCTTACTCTCTCCTGAGGATGAGCAGTTCTTC.

The chain joins TRBV6-1 to TRBJ1-1; TRBD1 matches at 10 bases. V lost 6 bases to trimming and J lost 8 bases; unmatched junction nucleotides: 6. Germline CDR1 and CDR2: MNHNS and SASEGT. The CDR3 spans 13 residues. This CDR3 is CASRRQGAVEAFF. As DNA, the CDR3 is TGTGCCAGCAGGAGACAGGGGGCGGTGGAAGCTTTCTTT.